Listed here is a single T cell receptor beta chain. Authors' data handling: Reference gene primer amplification gave nucleated cell count estimates. The data were produced by immunoSEQ multiplex PCR, yet TCRdb's version contains in-frame clones alone and is incomplete. V and J calls and clone size follow that table, whereas D and trimming were derived from the DNA. The sample lists hundreds of thousands of clones; about 82% were seen once. This sample was taken from a study of blood T cell repertoires in COVID-19. On the study more broadly: Samples taken during acute and convalescent COVID-19 were collected in the United States, Italy and Spain. Sample material is recorded as cDNA or gDNA derived from T cells, B-cell-depleted T cells, or PBMCs.

Germline assignment: CDR1 LGHNA and CDR2 YNFKEQ. CDR3 length equals 15 residues. Trimming took 5 bases from V and 4 from J; bases not matched to a gene: 4. Sequencing was performed on peripheral blood. The genes are TRBV4-2 and TRBJ2-1, with 11 nucleotides matching TRBD1. The source is a man aged 50 to 59 with active or convalescent COVID-19. CDR3 loop: CASSLGTGGYNEQFF. The CDR3 bases are TGTGCCAGCAGCTTGGGGACAGGGGGGTACAATGAGCAGTTCTTC.